The 17 T cell receptor beta chains listed next were all sequenced from one sample in a study of vaccination and CD4 T cells after COVID-19. Scientists ran DNA taken from cultured CD4+ T cells through the Oncomine TCR Beta short-read assay for sequencing. TCRdb used MiXCR to reprocess the PCR reads, holding one entry per CDR3 protein. The data hold more than 9,000 distinct CDR3 sequences, with 55% to 65% observed a single time. The treatment is: approximately nine-day PBMC culture with coronavirus spike peptide pools or control peptides (ViraFEST assay). The antigens for these receptors are not known. Sequenced: CD4+ T cells from blood, cultured in vitro. The receptors come from a human donor who had recovered from COVID-19.

The V and J genes are TRBV6-2 or TRBV6-3 and TRBJ2-7; D gene ambiguous. The CDR3 is made up of 13 amino acids. Trimming shortened V by 8 bases and J by 5 bases, and 16 bases separated the two germline ends. Germline-derived CDR1 and CDR2 are MNHEY and SVGEGT. CDR3 in DNA: TGTGCCAGCCATCGATCCCTAATGGACGAGCAGTACTTC. It yields the protein CASHRSLMDEQYF.

The chain employs TRBV14 and TRBJ2-2, with TRBD2 matching over 7 bases. The germline gives CDR1 SGHDN, CDR2 FVKESK. V was clipped by 4 bases and J by 6 bases; unmatched bases: 8. This CDR3 is 15 amino acids long. The CDR3 DNA sequence: TGTGCCAGCAGCCGCCAAGGACTAGTGTCCGGGGAGCTGTTTTTT. It specifies CASSRQGLVSGELFF.

This chain joins TRBV6-5 and TRBJ1-6; D is ambiguous. V lost 0 bases, J lost 6 bases, and 6 bases lay in between. CDR1 is MNHEY and CDR2 is SVGAGI in the germline V gene. The CDR3 is 14 residues long. CDR3 sequence: CASSYSERNSPLHF. Here the CDR3 DNA reads TGTGCCAGCAGTTACTCCGAACGTAATTCACCCCTCCACTTT.

The chain links TRBV24-1 to TRBJ2-3; TRBD1 matches at 7 bases. The junction had 15 bases not matched to a gene; V was cut back by 8 bases and J by 2 bases. Germline assignment: CDR1 KGHDR and CDR2 SFDVKD. The CDR3 runs 17 residues. The CDR3 spells CATNTRTGSFSTDTQYF. The CDR3 DNA reads as TGTGCCACCAACACTCGGACAGGTTCCTTTTCCACAGATACGCAGTATTTT.

This clonotype was seen just once. V usage is TRBV20-1 and J usage is TRBJ1-1, with a tentative D call TRBD1 (5 bases). V dropped 3 bases and J dropped 1 base, with 9 bases sitting between them. Per the germline V gene, CDR1 is DFQATT and CDR2 is SNEGSKA (reference sequence). The CDR3 totals 13 residues. The CDR3 nucleotides read TGCAGTGCTAGGATGACAGCGAACACTGAAGCTTTCTTT. It specifies CSARMTANTEAFF.

V gene TRBV6-5 combines with J gene TRBJ2-7, with D perhaps assigned TRBD1 or TRBD2 (6 bases each). V lost 2 bases and J lost 8, with 16 bases in between. The CDR3 length is 14 residues. CDR1 is MNHEY and CDR2 is SVGAGI in the germline V gene. Here the CDR3 reads CASSYRTEGDKQYF. CDR3 coding DNA: TGTGCCAGCAGTTACCGGACGGAGGGGGATAAGCAGTACTTC.

This rearrangement joins TRBV20-1 to TRBJ2-2; 11 positions match TRBD1. CDR3 size: 14 residues. Germline CDR1 is DFQATT and CDR2 is SNEGSKA (reference sequence). J was trimmed by 7 bases and V by 2 bases; bases with no gene match: 3. For the CDR3, the DNA is TGCAGTGCTAGATGGACAGGGGGCAACGGGGAGCTGTTTTTT. It codes for CSARWTGGNGELFF.

The chain links TRBV20-1 to TRBJ2-5, with D possibly TRBD2 on 6 matching bases. V lost 6 bases to trimming and J lost 3 bases, with 14 bases between them. There are 13 residues in the CDR3. Germline V gives CDR1 DFQATT, CDR2 SNEGSKA (reference sequence). The chain's CDR3 is CSAPPGSEETQYF. The CDR3 DNA sequence: TGCAGTGCGCCTCCCGGGAGCGAAGAGACCCAGTACTTC.

The chain is built from TRBV6-1 and TRBJ2-5; 9 bases align to TRBD1. The length of the CDR3 is 15 residues. CDR1 MNHNS and CDR2 SASEGT come from the germline V gene. After removal of 6 bases from V and 4 bases from J, the junction contained 9 bases not matched to a gene. CDR3 nucleotide sequence: TGTGCCAGCAGACGGGGACAGGGATTCCTAGAGACCCAGTACTTC. It encodes CASRRGQGFLETQYF.

This chain joins TRBV6-5 and TRBJ1-2; D possibly corresponds to TRBD1 (6 bases). The length of the CDR3 is 14 residues. Germline loops: CDR1 MNHEY, CDR2 SVGAGI. V was pared by 0 bases and J by 7 bases, with 12 bases between. CDR3 DNA: TGTGCCAGCAGTTACTCGAGAGGGGGGTCTGGCTACACCTTC. Protein: CASSYSRGGSGYTF.

The V call is TRBV28, the J call TRBJ1-2; D possibly corresponds to TRBD1 (5 bases). The CDR3 length is 15 residues. The V and J ends lost 8 bases and 7 bases respectively, with 23 bases between them. Germline V gene data show CDR1 as MDHEN and CDR2 as SYDVKM. CDR3 DNA: TGTGCCAGCGACGAACCCCGAGGGGAAGGGAGTGGCTACACCTTC. This codes for CASDEPRGEGSGYTF.

The V call is TRBV6-5, the J call TRBJ1-2; 7 bases are a match to TRBD1. J was trimmed by 4 bases and V by 5 bases; bases with no gene match: 4. Germline V CDR1 and CDR2: MNHEY, SVGAGI. This CDR3 comprises 13 residues. CDR3 DNA sequence: TGTGCCAGCAGTACTCGGGACAGCTATGGCTACACCTTC. Its protein is CASSTRDSYGYTF.

This clonotype was counted a few times. CDR3 loop: CAWSGGYQETQYF. The CDR3 DNA reads as TGTGCCTGGAGTGGGGGCTATCAAGAGACCCAGTACTTC. This chain uses TRBV30 with TRBJ2-5, with D tentatively TRBD1 (5 bases). V was pared by 1 base and J by 2 bases, with 8 bases between. Germline values: CDR1 GTSNPN, CDR2 SVGIG (reference sequence). The CDR3 length is 13 residues.

This clonotype was detected only once. V usage is TRBV28 and J usage is TRBJ2-1, with 11 bases lining up with TRBD2. Looked up from germline, CDR1 is MDHEN and CDR2 is SYDVKM. The CDR3 totals 16 residues. V gave up 6 bases and J gave up 5 bases; unmatched junction bases: 9. The CDR3: CASRPASGRLNNEQFF. The CDR3 bases are TGTGCCAGCAGGCCGGCTAGCGGGAGGCTGAACAATGAGCAGTTCTTC. The full variable domain, with the rest looked up from reference TRBV28 and TRBJ2-1, is DVKVTQSSRYLVKRTGEKVFLECVQDMDHENMFWYRQDPGLGLRLIYFSYDVKMKEKGDIPEGYSVSREKKERFSLILESASTNQTSMYLCASRPASGRLNNEQFFGPGTRLTVL.

The chain links TRBV15 to TRBJ1-4; no reliable D call. This CDR3 spans 16 amino acids. The germline CDR1 and CDR2 sequences are LNHNV and YYDKDF (reference sequence). Deletions cut 5 bases from V and 2 bases from J, with 15 bases between. The CDR3 sequence is CATSARTAATNEKLFF. The CDR3 DNA reads as TGTGCCACCAGCGCCCGGACCGCCGCTACTAATGAAAAACTGTTTTTT.

The genes are TRBV20-1 and TRBJ2-2, with D perhaps TRBD2 (5 bases). V lost 4 bases and J 0 bases, leaving 12 bases between the germline ends. The length of the CDR3 is 15 residues. Germline CDR1 reads DFQATT; CDR2 reads SNEGSKA (reference sequence). CDR3 region: CSANGRATNTGELFF. DNA of the CDR3: TGCAGTGCTAACGGGCGGGCTACGAACACCGGGGAGCTGTTTTTT.

This clonotype was found a few times. CDR3 residues: CASSPKRGSWNVDTQYF. In DNA form, the CDR3 reads TGCGCCAGCAGCCCGAAGCGGGGGTCATGGAATGTAGATACGCAGTATTTT. V is TRBV5-1 and J is TRBJ2-3; TRBD2 matches 8 bases. Germline V lookup: CDR1 SGHRS, CDR2 YFSETQ. The CDR3 loop spans 17 amino acids. The ends lost 4 bases at V and 5 bases at J; junction bases unmatched: 15. The full variable domain, completed using reference TRBV5-1 and TRBJ2-3, is KAGVTQTPRYLIKTRGQQVTLSCSPISGHRSVSWYQQTPGQGLQFLFEYFSETQRNKGNFPGRFSGRQFSNSRSEMNVSTLELGDSALYLCASSPKRGSWNVDTQYFGPGTRLTVL.